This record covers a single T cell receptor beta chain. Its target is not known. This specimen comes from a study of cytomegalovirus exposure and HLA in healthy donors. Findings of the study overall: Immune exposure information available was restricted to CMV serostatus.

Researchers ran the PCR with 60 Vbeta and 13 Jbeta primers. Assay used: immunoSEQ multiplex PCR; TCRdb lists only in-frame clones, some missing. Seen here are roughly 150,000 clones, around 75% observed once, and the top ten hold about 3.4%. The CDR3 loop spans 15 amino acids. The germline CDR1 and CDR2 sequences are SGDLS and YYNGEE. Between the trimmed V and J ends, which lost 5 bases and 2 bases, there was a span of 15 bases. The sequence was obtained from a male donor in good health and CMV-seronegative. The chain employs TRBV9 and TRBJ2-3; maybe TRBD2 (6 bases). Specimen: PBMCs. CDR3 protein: CASSLGASATDTQYF. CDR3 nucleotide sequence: TGTGCCAGCAGTCTAGGGGCTAGCGCCACAGATACGCAGTATTTT.